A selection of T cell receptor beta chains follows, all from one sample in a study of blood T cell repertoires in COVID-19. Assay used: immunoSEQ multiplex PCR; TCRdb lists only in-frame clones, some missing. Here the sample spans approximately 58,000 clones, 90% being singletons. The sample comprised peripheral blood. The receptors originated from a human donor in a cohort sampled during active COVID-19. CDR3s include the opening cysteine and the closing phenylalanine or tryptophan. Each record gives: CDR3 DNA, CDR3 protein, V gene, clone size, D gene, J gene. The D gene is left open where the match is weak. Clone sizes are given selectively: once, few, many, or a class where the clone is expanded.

CDR3nt: TGTGCCAGCAGTGAAAGTCTGGCAGAACAAAATGAAAAACTGTTTTTT; CDR3aa: CASSESLAEQNEKLFF; v_gene: TRBV25-1; abundance: .; d_gene: .; j_gene: TRBJ1-4
CDR3nt: TGTGCCAGCAGTTACACTAGCGGGGCTGATGAGCAGTTCTTC; CDR3aa: CASSYTSGADEQFF; v_gene: TRBV6-2/TRBV6-3; abundance: .; d_gene: TRBD2; j_gene: TRBJ2-1
CDR3nt: TGCAGCGCCGCTTGGGACAGGGGCTACGAGCAGTACTTC; CDR3aa: CSAAWDRGYEQYF; v_gene: TRBV29-1; abundance: .; d_gene: TRBD1; j_gene: TRBJ2-7
CDR3nt: TGTGCCAGCAGCTCCTTGGACAGTGTTGCTTTCTTT; CDR3aa: CASSSLDSVAFF; v_gene: TRBV6-5; abundance: .; d_gene: .; j_gene: TRBJ1-1
CDR3nt: TGCGCCAGCAGCCAAGGGTCCAGGGGAGATCAGCCCCAGCATTTT; CDR3aa: CASSQGSRGDQPQHF; v_gene: TRBV4-3; abundance: .; d_gene: .; j_gene: TRBJ1-5
CDR3nt: TGTGCCAGCAGTTGGGACAGGGCGTTTAGCAATCAGCCCCAGCATTTT; CDR3aa: CASSWDRAFSNQPQHF; v_gene: TRBV6-5; abundance: .; d_gene: TRBD1; j_gene: TRBJ1-5
CDR3nt: TGTGCCAGCAGCTTGGACAGGGTCTCTGGAAACACCATATATTTT; CDR3aa: CASSLDRVSGNTIYF; v_gene: TRBV7-2; abundance: .; d_gene: TRBD1; j_gene: TRBJ1-3
CDR3nt: TGTGCCAGCAGCCCCAGGATCAGGGACCAAGAGACCCAGTACTTC; CDR3aa: CASSPRIRDQETQYF; v_gene: TRBV11-1; abundance: .; d_gene: .; j_gene: TRBJ2-5
CDR3nt: TGCGCCAGCAGCCAAGACGTCTTTAATAATGAAAAACTGTTTTTT; CDR3aa: CASSQDVFNNEKLFF; v_gene: TRBV4-1; abundance: .; d_gene: .; j_gene: TRBJ1-4
CDR3nt: TGTGCCAGCAGCCAAGGAGGGAGTAATCAGCCCCAGCATTTT; CDR3aa: CASSQGGSNQPQHF; v_gene: TRBV4-2; abundance: few; d_gene: .; j_gene: TRBJ1-5
CDR3nt: TGTGCCAGCAGCCTATCCGATAGGGGAAATCAGCCCCAGCATTTT; CDR3aa: CASSLSDRGNQPQHF; v_gene: TRBV6-6; abundance: .; d_gene: .; j_gene: TRBJ1-5
CDR3nt: TGTGCCAGCAGCTTCGGACTAGCGGGCTTACAAGAGACCCAGTACTTC; CDR3aa: CASSFGLAGLQETQYF; v_gene: TRBV7-2; abundance: .; d_gene: TRBD2; j_gene: TRBJ2-5
CDR3nt: TGTGCCAGCAGCCCTCGGGATTACGAGCAGTACTTC; CDR3aa: CASSPRDYEQYF; v_gene: TRBV6-6; abundance: once; d_gene: .; j_gene: TRBJ2-7
CDR3nt: TGTGCCAGCAGCTTGGCCGGGGGAGCCAAAAACATTCAGTACTTC; CDR3aa: CASSLAGGAKNIQYF; v_gene: TRBV5-4; abundance: .; d_gene: .; j_gene: TRBJ2-4
CDR3nt: TGTGCCAGCAGCCCGGCAGGGAATTCACCCCTCCACTTT; CDR3aa: CASSPAGNSPLHF; v_gene: TRBV7-9; abundance: .; d_gene: .; j_gene: TRBJ1-6
CDR3nt: TGCGCCAGCAGCTTGTTCCCTGGGACAGGGGCCTACGAGCAGTACTTC; CDR3aa: CASSLFPGTGAYEQYF; v_gene: TRBV5-1; abundance: .; d_gene: TRBD1; j_gene: TRBJ2-7
CDR3nt: TGTGCCAGCAGTCGAACAGGGGAGTACGAAAAACTGTTTTTT; CDR3aa: CASSRTGEYEKLFF; v_gene: TRBV6-2/TRBV6-3; abundance: .; d_gene: TRBD1; j_gene: TRBJ1-4
CDR3nt: TGTGCCAGCTCACCAGGAGGGGCCAAAAACATTCAGTACTTC; CDR3aa: CASSPGGAKNIQYF; v_gene: TRBV18; abundance: .; d_gene: .; j_gene: TRBJ2-4
CDR3nt: TGTGCCAGCTCACTGGCGGGGGCGAACAATGAGCAGTTCTTC; CDR3aa: CASSLAGANNEQFF; v_gene: TRBV18; abundance: .; d_gene: .; j_gene: TRBJ2-1
CDR3nt: TGTGCCAGCAGTTTAAACAGGGGAACAAATGGCTACACCTTC; CDR3aa: CASSLNRGTNGYTF; v_gene: TRBV28; abundance: .; d_gene: TRBD1; j_gene: TRBJ1-2
CDR3nt: TGTGCCAGCAGTTACTCAGGGGGTGAGGAAGATACGCAGTATTTT; CDR3aa: CASSYSGGEEDTQYF; v_gene: TRBV6-6; abundance: .; d_gene: .; j_gene: TRBJ2-3
CDR3nt: TGTGCCAGCAGGTGGAGCTCTGGAAACACCATATATTTT; CDR3aa: CASRWSSGNTIYF; v_gene: TRBV6-5; abundance: .; d_gene: .; j_gene: TRBJ1-3
CDR3nt: TGCGCCAGCAGCACAGGACAGGGAGGGGAAAAACTGTTTTTT; CDR3aa: CASSTGQGGEKLFF; v_gene: TRBV5-1; abundance: .; d_gene: TRBD1; j_gene: TRBJ1-4
CDR3nt: TGTGCCAGCTGGGGCGCAGATACGCAGTATTTT; CDR3aa: CASWGADTQYF; v_gene: TRBV7-9; abundance: few; d_gene: .; j_gene: TRBJ2-3
CDR3nt: TGTGCCAGCAGCATGATCGGGACAGTCCGAGGGACCCAGTACTTC; CDR3aa: CASSMIGTVRGTQYF; v_gene: TRBV5-4; abundance: .; d_gene: TRBD1; j_gene: TRBJ2-5
CDR3nt: TGCAGCGTTGGTGGTAGGGGTTGGTCCACTGAAGCTTTCTTT; CDR3aa: CSVGGRGWSTEAFF; v_gene: TRBV29-1; abundance: .; d_gene: .; j_gene: TRBJ1-1
CDR3nt: TGTGCCATCAGTGAGTCGATGCGTCGGAACTATGGCTACACCTTC; CDR3aa: CAISESMRRNYGYTF; v_gene: TRBV10-3; abundance: .; d_gene: .; j_gene: TRBJ1-2
CDR3nt: TGTGCCAGCAGTTTTAGCGGATTCACCGGGGAGCTGTTTTTT; CDR3aa: CASSFSGFTGELFF; v_gene: TRBV27; abundance: .; d_gene: .; j_gene: TRBJ2-2
CDR3nt: TGTGCCAGCTCACCTAACCCGGGGGGGTACAATGAGCAGTTCTTC; CDR3aa: CASSPNPGGYNEQFF; v_gene: TRBV18; abundance: .; d_gene: TRBD2; j_gene: TRBJ2-1
CDR3nt: TGTGCCAGCAGTTACTCGTTGACAGCGAATTCACCCCTCCACTTT; CDR3aa: CASSYSLTANSPLHF; v_gene: TRBV6-5; abundance: .; d_gene: .; j_gene: TRBJ1-6
CDR3nt: TGTGCCAGCAGTTTATTAGCGGGACAAGCAGATACGCAGTATTTT; CDR3aa: CASSLLAGQADTQYF; v_gene: TRBV28; abundance: .; d_gene: TRBD2; j_gene: TRBJ2-3
CDR3nt: TGTGCCAGTAGTGGACTCTTGAACACTGAAGCTTTCTTT; CDR3aa: CASSGLLNTEAFF; v_gene: TRBV19; abundance: .; d_gene: .; j_gene: TRBJ1-1
CDR3nt: TGTGCCACCAGTAGACAGGGGGCAGGAGAGACCCAGTACTTC; CDR3aa: CATSRQGAGETQYF; v_gene: TRBV24-1; abundance: .; d_gene: TRBD1; j_gene: TRBJ2-5
CDR3nt: TGTGCCAGCAGTTACCTTGGCGCAGGGAATCAGCCCCAGCATTTT; CDR3aa: CASSYLGAGNQPQHF; v_gene: TRBV6-6; abundance: few; d_gene: .; j_gene: TRBJ1-5
CDR3nt: TGTGCCAGCAGCGTATCGCAGGGGATCTCTGGAAACACCATATATTTT; CDR3aa: CASSVSQGISGNTIYF; v_gene: TRBV9; abundance: .; d_gene: .; j_gene: TRBJ1-3
CDR3nt: TGTGCCAGTAGTAACGGTCGGGGATACGACAATCAGCCCCAGCATTTT; CDR3aa: CASSNGRGYDNQPQHF; v_gene: TRBV19; abundance: .; d_gene: .; j_gene: TRBJ1-5
CDR3nt: TGTGCCAGCAGCCAAGAGGACAGGGGCCATGAGCAGTTCTTC; CDR3aa: CASSQEDRGHEQFF; v_gene: TRBV3-1/TRBV3-2; abundance: .; d_gene: TRBD1; j_gene: TRBJ2-1
CDR3nt: TGTGCCAGCAGTGACCCAAGATATCAGGCGGGGGGCAGCGGCTACACCTTC; CDR3aa: CASSDPRYQAGGSGYTF; v_gene: TRBV6-4; abundance: .; d_gene: .; j_gene: TRBJ1-2
CDR3nt: TGTGCCAGCAGTTACCAGGAGGGTCGCTATGGCTACACCTTC; CDR3aa: CASSYQEGRYGYTF; v_gene: TRBV6-2/TRBV6-3; abundance: .; d_gene: .; j_gene: TRBJ1-2
CDR3nt: TGTGCCAGCAGCGTTAAAGCGGGGGGTATCACAGATACGCAGTATTTT; CDR3aa: CASSVKAGGITDTQYF; v_gene: TRBV9; abundance: .; d_gene: TRBD2; j_gene: TRBJ2-3
CDR3nt: TGTGCCAGCAGTACAGAGAACACTGAAGCTTTCTTT; CDR3aa: CASSTENTEAFF; v_gene: TRBV12-3/TRBV12-4; abundance: .; d_gene: .; j_gene: TRBJ1-1
CDR3nt: TGCAGCGCCGGACAGACCCACTATGAGCAGTTCTTC; CDR3aa: CSAGQTHYEQFF; v_gene: TRBV29-1; abundance: .; d_gene: .; j_gene: TRBJ2-1